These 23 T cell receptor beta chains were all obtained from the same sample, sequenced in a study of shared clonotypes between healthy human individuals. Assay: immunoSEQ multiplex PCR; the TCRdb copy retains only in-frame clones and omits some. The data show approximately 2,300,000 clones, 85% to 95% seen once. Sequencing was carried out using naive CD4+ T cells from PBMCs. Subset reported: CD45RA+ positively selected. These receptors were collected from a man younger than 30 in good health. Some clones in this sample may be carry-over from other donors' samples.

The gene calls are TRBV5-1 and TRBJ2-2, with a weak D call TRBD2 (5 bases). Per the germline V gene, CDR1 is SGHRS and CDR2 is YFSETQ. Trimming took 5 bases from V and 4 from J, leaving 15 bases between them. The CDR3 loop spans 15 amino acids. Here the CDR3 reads CASRPEPRGTGELFF. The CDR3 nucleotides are TGCGCCAGCAGACCAGAGCCCCGGGGCACCGGGGAGCTGTTTTTT.

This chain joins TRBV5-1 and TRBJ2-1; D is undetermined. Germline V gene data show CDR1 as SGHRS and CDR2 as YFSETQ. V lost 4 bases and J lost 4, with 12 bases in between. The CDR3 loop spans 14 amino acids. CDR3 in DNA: TGCGCCAGCAGCCAGACCCCCGAATACAATGAGCAGTTCTTC. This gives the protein CASSQTPEYNEQFF.

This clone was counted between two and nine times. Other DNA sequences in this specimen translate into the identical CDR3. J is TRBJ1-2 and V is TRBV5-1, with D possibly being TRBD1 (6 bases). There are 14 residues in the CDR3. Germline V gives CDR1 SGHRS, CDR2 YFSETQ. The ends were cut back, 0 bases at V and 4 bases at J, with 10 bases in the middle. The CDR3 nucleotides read TGCGCCAGCAGCTTGGTACAGGGCTCCTATGGCTACACCTTC. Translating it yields CASSLVQGSYGYTF.

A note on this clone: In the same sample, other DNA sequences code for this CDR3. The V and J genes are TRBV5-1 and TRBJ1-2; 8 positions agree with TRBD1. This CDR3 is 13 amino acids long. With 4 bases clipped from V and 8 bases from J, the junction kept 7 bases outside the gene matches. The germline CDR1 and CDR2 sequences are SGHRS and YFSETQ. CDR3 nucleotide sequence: TGCGCCAGCAGCCGCGGACAGGGTGAGGGCTACACCTTC. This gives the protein CASSRGQGEGYTF.

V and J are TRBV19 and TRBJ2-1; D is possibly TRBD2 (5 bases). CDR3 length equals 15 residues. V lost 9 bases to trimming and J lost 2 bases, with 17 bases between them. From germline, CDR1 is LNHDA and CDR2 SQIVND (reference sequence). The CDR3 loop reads CASASSGYAYNEQFF. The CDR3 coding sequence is TGTGCCAGCGCCTCCTCGGGGTACGCCTACAATGAGCAGTTCTTC.

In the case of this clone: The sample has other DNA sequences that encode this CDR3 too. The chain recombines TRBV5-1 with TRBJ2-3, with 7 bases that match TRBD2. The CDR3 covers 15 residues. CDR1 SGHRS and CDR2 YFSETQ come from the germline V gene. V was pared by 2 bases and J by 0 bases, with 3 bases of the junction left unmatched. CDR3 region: CASSLAGPSTDTQYF. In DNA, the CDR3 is TGCGCCAGCAGCTTAGCGGGACCTAGCACAGATACGCAGTATTTT. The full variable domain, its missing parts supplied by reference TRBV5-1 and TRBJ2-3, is KAGVTQTPRYLIKTRGQQVTLSCSPISGHRSVSWYQQTPGQGLQFLFEYFSETQRNKGNFPGRFSGRQFSNSRSEMNVSTLELGDSALYLCASSLAGPSTDTQYFGPGTRLTVL.

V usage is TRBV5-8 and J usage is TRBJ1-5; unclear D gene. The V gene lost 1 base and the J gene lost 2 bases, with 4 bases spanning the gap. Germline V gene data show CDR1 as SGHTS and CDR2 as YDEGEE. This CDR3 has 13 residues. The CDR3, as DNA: TGTGCCAGCAGCTTGCGCCGCAATCAGCCCCAGCATTTT. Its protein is CASSLRRNQPQHF.

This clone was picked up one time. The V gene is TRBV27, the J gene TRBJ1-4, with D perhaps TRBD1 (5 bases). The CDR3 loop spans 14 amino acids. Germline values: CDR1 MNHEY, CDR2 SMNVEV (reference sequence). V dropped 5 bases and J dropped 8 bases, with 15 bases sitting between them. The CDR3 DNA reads TGTGCCAGCAGTCCCCTGGGGGTTCGGGAAAAACTGTTTTTT. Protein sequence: CASSPLGVREKLFF.

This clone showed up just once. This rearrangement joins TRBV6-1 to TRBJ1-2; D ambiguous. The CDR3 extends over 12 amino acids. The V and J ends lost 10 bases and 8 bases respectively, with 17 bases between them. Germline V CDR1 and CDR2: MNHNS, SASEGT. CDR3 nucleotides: TGTGCCACCCGTTGGCAGGCTTGGGGCTACACCTTC. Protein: CATRWQAWGYTF.

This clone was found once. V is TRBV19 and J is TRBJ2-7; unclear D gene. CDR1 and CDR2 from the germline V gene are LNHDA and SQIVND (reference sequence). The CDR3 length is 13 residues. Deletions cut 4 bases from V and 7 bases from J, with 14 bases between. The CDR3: CASSTGRVSEQYF. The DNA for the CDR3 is TGTGCCAGTAGTACTGGACGGGTGTCTGAGCAGTACTTC.

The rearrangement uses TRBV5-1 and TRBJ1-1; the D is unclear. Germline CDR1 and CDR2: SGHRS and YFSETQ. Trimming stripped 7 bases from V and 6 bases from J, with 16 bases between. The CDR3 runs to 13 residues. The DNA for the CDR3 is TGCGCCAGCCGGACGGGGAGTTGGGCTGAAGCTTTCTTT. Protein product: CASRTGSWAEAFF.

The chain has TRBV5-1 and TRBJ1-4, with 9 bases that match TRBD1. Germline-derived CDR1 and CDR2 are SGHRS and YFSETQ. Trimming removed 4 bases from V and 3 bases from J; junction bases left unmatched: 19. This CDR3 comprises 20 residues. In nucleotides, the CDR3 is TGCGCCAGCAGCCCGGGGACAGGGAGTATTACCACCAGGGCTAATGAAAAACTGTTTTTT. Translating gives CASSPGTGSITTRANEKLFF.

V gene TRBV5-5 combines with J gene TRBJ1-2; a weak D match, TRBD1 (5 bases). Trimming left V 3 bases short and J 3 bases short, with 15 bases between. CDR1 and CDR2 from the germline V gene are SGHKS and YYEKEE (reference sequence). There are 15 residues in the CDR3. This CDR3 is CASSSGTVKYYGYTF. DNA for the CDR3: TGTGCCAGCAGCTCCGGGACGGTGAAGTACTATGGCTACACCTTC. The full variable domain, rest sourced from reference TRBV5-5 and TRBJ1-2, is DAGVTQSPTHLIKTRGQQVTLRCSPISGHKSVSWYQQVLGQGPQFIFQYYEKEERGRGNFPDRFSARQFPNYSSELNVNALLLGDSALYLCASSSGTVKYYGYTFGSGTRLTVV.

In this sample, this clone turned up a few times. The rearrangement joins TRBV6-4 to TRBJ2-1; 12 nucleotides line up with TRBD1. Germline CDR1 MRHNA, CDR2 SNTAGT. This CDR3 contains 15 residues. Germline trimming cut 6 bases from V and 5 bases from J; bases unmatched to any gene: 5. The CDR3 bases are TGTGCCAGCAGCGACGGGGACAGGGGGCACAATGAGCAGTTCTTC. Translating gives CASSDGDRGHNEQFF.

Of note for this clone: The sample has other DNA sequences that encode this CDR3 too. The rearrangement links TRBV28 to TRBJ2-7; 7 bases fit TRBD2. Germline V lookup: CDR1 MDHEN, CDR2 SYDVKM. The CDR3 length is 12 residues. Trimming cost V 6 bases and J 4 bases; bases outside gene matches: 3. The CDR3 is CASSTGGYEQYF. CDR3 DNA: TGTGCCAGCAGCACGGGGGGTTACGAGCAGTACTTC.

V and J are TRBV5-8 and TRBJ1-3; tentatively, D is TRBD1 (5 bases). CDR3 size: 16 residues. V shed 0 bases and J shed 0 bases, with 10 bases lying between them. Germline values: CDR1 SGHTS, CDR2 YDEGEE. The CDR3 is CASSLGGTRSGNTIYF. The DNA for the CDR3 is TGTGCCAGCAGCTTGGGGGGCACCCGCTCTGGAAACACCATATATTTT.

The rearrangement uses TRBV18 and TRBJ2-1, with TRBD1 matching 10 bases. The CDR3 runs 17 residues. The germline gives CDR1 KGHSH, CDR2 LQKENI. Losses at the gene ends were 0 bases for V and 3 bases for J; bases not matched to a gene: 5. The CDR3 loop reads CASSPPEGQGYYNEQFF. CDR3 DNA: TGTGCCAGCTCACCACCCGAGGGACAGGGGTACTACAATGAGCAGTTCTTC.

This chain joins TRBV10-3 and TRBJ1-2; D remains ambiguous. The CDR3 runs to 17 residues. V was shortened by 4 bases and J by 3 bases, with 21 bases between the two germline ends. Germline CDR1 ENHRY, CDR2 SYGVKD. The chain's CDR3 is CAISGELGIGPDYGYTF. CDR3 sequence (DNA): TGTGCCATCAGTGGGGAGTTAGGCATCGGGCCTGACTATGGCTACACCTTC.

CDR3 nucleotides: TGTGCCAGCAGACTAGCGGGAGGGCTCTCCTACGAGCAGTACTTC. Translation gives CASRLAGGLSYEQYF. This sequence joins TRBV6-5 and TRBJ2-7, with 13 bases identical to TRBD2. Germline V gene sequence: CDR1 MNHEY, CDR2 SVGAGI. The CDR3 loop spans 15 amino acids. Losses at the gene ends were 6 bases for V and 0 bases for J; bases not matched to a gene: 2.

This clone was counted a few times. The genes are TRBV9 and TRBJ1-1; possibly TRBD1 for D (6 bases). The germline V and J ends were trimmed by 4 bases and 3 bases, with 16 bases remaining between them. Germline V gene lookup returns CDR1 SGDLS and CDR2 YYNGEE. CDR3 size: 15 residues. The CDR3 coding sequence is TGTGCCAGCAGCCCGGGGGGGCGCTGGGACACTGAAGCTTTCTTT. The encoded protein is CASSPGGRWDTEAFF.

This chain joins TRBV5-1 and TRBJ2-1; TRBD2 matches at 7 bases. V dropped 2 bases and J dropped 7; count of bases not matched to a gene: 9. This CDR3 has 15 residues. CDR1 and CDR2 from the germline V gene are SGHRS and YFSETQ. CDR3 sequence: CASSFIAGTRNEQFF. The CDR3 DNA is TGCGCCAGCAGCTTTATAGCGGGCACCAGGAATGAGCAGTTCTTC. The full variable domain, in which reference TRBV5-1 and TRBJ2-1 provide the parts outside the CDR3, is KAGVTQTPRYLIKTRGQQVTLSCSPISGHRSVSWYQQTPGQGLQFLFEYFSETQRNKGNFPGRFSGRQFSNSRSEMNVSTLELGDSALYLCASSFIAGTRNEQFFGPGTRLTVL.

The CDR3 loop is CASSPGDSYGYTF. The DNA of the CDR3 is TGTGCCAGCAGTCCCGGAGACAGTTATGGCTACACCTTC. The V call is TRBV6-5, the J call TRBJ1-2; a possible D gene is TRBD1 (5 bases). V lost 5 bases and J lost 5, with 12 bases in between. The CDR3 totals 13 residues. Germline assignment: CDR1 MNHEY and CDR2 SVGAGI.

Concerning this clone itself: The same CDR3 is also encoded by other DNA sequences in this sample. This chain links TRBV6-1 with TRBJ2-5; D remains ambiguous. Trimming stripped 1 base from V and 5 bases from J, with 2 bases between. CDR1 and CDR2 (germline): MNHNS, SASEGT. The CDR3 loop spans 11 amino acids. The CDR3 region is CASSEGETQYF. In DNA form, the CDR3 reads TGTGCCAGCAGTGAAGGCGAGACCCAGTACTTC.